This T cell receptor beta chain is from a study of monozygotic twins with inflammatory bowel disease. Points from the study as a whole: Against healthy co-twins, IBD patients had lower TCRbeta diversity (measured by inverse Simpson).

Whole-blood RNA isolation (total RNA) proceeded without T cell sorting. A note on this clonotype: Its matching antigen is unknown.

Every sample had its cDNA made across eight separate reactions. Addition of UMIs with a 6-nucleotide sample barcode was achieved by template switching. One entry per CDR3 protein, without DNA, is what TCRdb gives after re-calling the 5' RACE reads. Its clone listing holds around 200,000 distinct CDR3 sequences. This CDR3 contains 15 residues. Per germline, CDR1 LGHDT and CDR2 YNNKEL (reference sequence). This TCR was recovered from a human donor with ulcerative colitis or Crohn's disease, or a healthy co-twin of an affected twin (not recorded which). The V call is TRBV3-1, the J call TRBJ2-5; TCRdb indicates TRBD2, and absent DNA this call remains unverified. The sequencing sample was made of blood. The CDR3 here is CASSQTLAGKETQYF.